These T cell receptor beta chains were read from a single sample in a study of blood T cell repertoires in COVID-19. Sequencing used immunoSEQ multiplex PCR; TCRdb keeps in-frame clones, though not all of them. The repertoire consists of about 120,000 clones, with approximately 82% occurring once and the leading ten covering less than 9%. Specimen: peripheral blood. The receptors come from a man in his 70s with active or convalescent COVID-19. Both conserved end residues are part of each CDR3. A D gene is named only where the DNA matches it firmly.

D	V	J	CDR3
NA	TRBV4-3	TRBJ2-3	CASSQGGDGDTQYF
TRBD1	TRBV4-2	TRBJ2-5	CASSQRGRLETQYF
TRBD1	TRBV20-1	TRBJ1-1	CSASRDRGNTEAFF
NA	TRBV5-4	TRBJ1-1	CASKTGQNTEAFF
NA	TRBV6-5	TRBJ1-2	CASSSPGTYGYTF
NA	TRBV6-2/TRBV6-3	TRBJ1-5	CASSYSVSSQPQHF
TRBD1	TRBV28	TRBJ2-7	CASRLDRGVAEQYF
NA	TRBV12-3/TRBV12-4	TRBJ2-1	CASIAQGNEQFF
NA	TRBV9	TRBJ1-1	CASSARMVNTEAFF
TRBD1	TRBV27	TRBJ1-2	CASRKTGGSDYGYTF
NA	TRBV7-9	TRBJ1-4	CASSSTGVATNEKLFF
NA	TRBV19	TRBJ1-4	CASSPFSGLNEKLFF
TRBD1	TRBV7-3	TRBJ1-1	CASSSGQGIYEAFF
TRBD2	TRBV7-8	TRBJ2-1	CASSQTTGLAGPSPYNEQFF
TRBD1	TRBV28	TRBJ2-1	CASSSDREFF
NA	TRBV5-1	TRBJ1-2	CASSVRRQEFNYGYTF
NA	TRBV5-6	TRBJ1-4	CASSKGVNGEKLFF
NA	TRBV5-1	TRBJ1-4	CASSLGARPNEKLFF
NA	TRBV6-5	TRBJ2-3	CASSYQRFGDTQYF
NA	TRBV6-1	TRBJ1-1	CASSETSEAFF
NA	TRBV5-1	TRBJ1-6	CASSLNGQTYNSPLHF
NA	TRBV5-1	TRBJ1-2	CASSPPGVYGYTF
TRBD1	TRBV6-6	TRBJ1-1	CASSPYGQGTVVGTEAFF
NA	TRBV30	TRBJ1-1	CAWNGLNTEAFF
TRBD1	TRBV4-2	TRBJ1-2	CASSQATGGPGGYTF
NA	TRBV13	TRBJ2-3	CASTELEDTQYF
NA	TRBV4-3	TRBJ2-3	CASSSRGSASTDTQYF
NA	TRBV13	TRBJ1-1	CASSPQGASTEAFF
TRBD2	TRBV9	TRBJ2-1	CASSVEGLAGYNEQFF
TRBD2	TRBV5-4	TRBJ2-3	CASSLEAGGSGDTQYF
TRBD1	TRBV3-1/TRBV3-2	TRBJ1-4	CASSQDSGGGEKLFF
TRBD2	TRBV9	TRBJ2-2	CASSVLAGGQSTGELFF
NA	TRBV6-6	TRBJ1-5	CASTEKGVSNQPQHF
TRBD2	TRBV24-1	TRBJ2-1	CATSGPSGREYNEQFF
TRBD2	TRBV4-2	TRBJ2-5	CASSRASGWSSGDETQYF
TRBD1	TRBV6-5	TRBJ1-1	CASSYLTGVTTEAFF
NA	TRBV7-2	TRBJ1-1	CASSLRRGAGTEAFF
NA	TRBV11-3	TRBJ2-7	CASSFGIYEQYF
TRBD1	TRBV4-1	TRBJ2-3	CASSQRGQGLSTDTQYF
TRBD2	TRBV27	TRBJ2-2	CASTPLVAGGLDTGELFF
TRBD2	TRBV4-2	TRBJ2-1	CASSQEGLAGGNEQFF
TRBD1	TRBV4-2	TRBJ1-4	CASSLRQGADNEKLFF
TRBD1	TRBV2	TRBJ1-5	CASSDEGAQPQHF
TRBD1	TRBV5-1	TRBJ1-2	CASSADGTGGYTF
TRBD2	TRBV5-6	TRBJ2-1	CASSWGTSTYNEQFF
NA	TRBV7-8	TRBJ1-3	CASSRIGHKSSGNTIYF
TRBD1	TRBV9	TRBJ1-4	CASSVELGQGFLPNEKLFF
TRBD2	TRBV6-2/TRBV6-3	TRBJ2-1	CASSREGRSSYNEQFF
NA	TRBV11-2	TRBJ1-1	CASSLGGRTEAFF
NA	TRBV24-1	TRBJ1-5	CATSESITGSNQPQHF
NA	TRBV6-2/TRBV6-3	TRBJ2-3	CASSYSRTNDPLSTDTQYF
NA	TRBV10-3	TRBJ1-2	CAIMQAANYGYTF
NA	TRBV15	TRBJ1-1	CATRGGRDTEAFF
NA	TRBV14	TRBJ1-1	CASSQVGGTNTEAFF
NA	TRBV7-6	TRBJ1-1	CASSFSLSTEAFF
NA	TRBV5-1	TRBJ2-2	CASSLVSTIGFGGELFF
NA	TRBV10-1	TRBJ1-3	CASRTRGAYSGNTIYF
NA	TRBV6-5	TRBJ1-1	CASSYSSWGDSVF